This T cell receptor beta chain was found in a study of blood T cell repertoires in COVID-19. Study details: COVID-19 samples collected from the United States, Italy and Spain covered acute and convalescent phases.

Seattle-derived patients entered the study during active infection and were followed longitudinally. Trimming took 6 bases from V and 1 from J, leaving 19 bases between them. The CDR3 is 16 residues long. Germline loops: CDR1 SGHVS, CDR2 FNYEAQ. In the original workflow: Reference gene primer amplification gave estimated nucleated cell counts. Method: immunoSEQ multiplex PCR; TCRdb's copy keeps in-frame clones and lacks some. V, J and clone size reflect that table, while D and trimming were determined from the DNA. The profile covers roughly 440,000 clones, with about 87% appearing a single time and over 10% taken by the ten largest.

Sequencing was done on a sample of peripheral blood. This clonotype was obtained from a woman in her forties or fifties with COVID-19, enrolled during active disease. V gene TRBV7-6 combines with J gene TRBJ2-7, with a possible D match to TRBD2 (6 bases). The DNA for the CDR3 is TGTGCCAGCAGTAACTATGTTACGGGAGTGTCCTACGAGCAGTACTTC. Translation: CASSNYVTGVSYEQYF.